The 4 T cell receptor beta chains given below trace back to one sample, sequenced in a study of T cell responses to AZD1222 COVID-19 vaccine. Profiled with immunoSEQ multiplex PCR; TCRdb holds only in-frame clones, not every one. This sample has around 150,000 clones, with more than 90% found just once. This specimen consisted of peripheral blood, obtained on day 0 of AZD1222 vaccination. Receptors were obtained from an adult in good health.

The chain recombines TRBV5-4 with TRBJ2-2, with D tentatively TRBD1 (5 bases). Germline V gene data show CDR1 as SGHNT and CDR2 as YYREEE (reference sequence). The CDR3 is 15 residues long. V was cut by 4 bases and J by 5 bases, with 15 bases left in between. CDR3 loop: CASSQSTDKTGELFF. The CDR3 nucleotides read TGTGCCAGCAGCCAATCTACGGACAAGACCGGGGAGCTGTTTTTT. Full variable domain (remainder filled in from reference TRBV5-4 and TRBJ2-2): ETGVTQSPTHLIKTRGQQVTLRCSSQSGHNTVSWYQQALGQGPQFIFQYYREEENGRGNFPPRFSGLQFPNYSSELNVNALELDDSALYLCASSQSTDKTGELFFGEGSRLTVL.

CDR3 region: CSASAGNTIYF. The CDR3 DNA reads TGCAGTGCCTCCGCTGGAAACACCATATATTTT. The V gene is TRBV20-1, the J gene TRBJ1-3; D not certain. The CDR3 spans 11 residues. V shed 6 bases and J shed 2 bases, with 5 bases lying between them. The germline V gene has CDR1 DFQATT and CDR2 SNEGSKA (reference sequence).

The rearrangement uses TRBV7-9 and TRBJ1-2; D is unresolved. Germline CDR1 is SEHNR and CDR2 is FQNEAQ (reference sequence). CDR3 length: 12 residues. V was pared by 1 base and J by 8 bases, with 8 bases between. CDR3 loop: CASSLVWRGYTF. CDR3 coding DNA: TGTGCCAGCAGCTTAGTCTGGCGGGGCTACACCTTC.

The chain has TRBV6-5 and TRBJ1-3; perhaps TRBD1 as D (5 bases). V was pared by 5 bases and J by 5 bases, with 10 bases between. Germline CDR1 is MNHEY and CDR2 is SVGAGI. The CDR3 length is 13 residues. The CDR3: CASSRGSRNTIYF. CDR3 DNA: TGTGCCAGCAGTAGGGGCAGTAGAAACACCATATATTTT.